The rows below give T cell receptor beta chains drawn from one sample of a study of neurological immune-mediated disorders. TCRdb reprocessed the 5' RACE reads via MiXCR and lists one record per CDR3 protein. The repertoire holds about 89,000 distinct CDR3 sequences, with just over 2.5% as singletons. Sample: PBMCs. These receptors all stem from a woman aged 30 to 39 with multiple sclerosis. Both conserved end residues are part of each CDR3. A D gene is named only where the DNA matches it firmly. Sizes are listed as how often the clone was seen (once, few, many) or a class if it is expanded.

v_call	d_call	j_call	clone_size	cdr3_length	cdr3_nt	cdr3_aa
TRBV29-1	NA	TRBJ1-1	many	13	TGCAGCGGGCACAGGGTTGTCGACCGCCAAGCTTTCTTT	CSGHRVVDRQAFF
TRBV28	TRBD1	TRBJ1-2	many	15	TGTGCCAGCAGTATTCAGGGGGAAGAGCCCTATGGCTACACCTTC	CASSIQGEEPYGYTF
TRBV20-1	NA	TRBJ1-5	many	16	TGCAGTGCTAGACCGGGCCCCAGGTTAGGGAATCAGCCCCAGCATTTT	CSARPGPRLGNQPQHF
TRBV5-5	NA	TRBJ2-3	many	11	TGTGCCAGCCTCGATGCAGATACGCAGTATTTT	CASLDADTQYF
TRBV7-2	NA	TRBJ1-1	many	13	TGTGCCAGCAGCTTTGGGGGAGGAACTGAAGCTTTCTTT	CASSFGGGTEAFF
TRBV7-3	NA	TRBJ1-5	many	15	TGTGCCAGCAGCTTGGAGGGTGGGAGCAATCAGCCCCAGCATTTT	CASSLEGGSNQPQHF
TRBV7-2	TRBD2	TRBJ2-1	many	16	TGTGCCAGCAGCTTGCTCGGGCGGGGGATATACAATGAGCAGTTCTTC	CASSLLGRGIYNEQFF
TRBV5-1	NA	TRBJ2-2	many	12	TGCGCCAGCAGCTTGCCTACCGGGGAGCTGTTTTTT	CASSLPTGELFF
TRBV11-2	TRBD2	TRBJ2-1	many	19	TGTGCCAGCATTTTATCCGGGACTAGCGGCTTTAGCTCCTACAATGAGCAGTTCTTC	CASILSGTSGFSSYNEQFF
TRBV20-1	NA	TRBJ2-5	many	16	TGCAGTGCTAGACCTGCTGGCTTAACTTTACAAGAGACCCAGTACTTC	CSARPAGLTLQETQYF
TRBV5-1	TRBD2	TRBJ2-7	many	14	TGCGCCAGCAGCTTGACTAGCGGAGCCTACGAGCAGTACTTC	CASSLTSGAYEQYF
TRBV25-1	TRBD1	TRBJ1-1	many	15	TGTGCCAGCAGTGACGACCAGGGGGCGAACACTGAAGCTTTCTTT	CASSDDQGANTEAFF
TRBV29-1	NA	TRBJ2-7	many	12	TGCAGCGTTGAAGACCCCGGGTACGAGCAGTACTTC	CSVEDPGYEQYF
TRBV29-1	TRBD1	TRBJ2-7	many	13	TGCAGCGCCGAGGGACAGGGTCCCTACGAGCAGTACTTC	CSAEGQGPYEQYF
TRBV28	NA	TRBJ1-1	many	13	TGTGGGACCCTGGACAAGGCGGTAACAGAAGCTTTCTTT	CGTLDKAVTEAFF
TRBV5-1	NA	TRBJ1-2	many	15	TGCGCCAGCAGCTTAAGGGTCACCGGGGACTATGGCTACACCTTC	CASSLRVTGDYGYTF
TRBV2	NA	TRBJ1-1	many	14	TGTGCCAGCAGTTCCGGACAAGGGAACACTGAAGCTTTCTTT	CASSSGQGNTEAFF
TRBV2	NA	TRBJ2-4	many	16	TGTGCCAGCAGTGCCCTGGTGGGCGGAGGGGGGGACATTCAGTACTTC	CASSALVGGGGDIQYF
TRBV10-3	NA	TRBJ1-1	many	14	TGTGCCATCAGTGATTACGCCATGAACACTGAAGCTTTCTTT	CAISDYAMNTEAFF
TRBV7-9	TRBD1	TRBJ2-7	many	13	TGTGCCAGCAGCTCCCGGGACAGGGGCGAGCAGTACTTC	CASSSRDRGEQYF